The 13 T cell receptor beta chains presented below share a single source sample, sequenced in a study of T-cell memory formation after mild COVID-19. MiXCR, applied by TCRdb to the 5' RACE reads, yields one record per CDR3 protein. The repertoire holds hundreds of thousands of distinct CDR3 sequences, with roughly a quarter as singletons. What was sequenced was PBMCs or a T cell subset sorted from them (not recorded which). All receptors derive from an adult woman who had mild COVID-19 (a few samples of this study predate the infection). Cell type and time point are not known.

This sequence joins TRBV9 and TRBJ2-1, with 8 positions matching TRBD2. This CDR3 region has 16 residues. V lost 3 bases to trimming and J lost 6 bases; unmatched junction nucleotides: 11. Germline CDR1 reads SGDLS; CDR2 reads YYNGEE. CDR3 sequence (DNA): TGTGCCAGCAGCGGCTATAGCGGGACCCCCACCAATGAGCAGTTCTTC. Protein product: CASSGYSGTPTNEQFF.

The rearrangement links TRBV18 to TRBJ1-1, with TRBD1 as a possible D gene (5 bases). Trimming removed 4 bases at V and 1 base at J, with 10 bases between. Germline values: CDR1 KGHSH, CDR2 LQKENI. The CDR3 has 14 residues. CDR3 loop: CASSQFGGNTEAFF. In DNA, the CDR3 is TGTGCCAGCTCACAGTTCGGGGGGAACACTGAAGCTTTCTTT.

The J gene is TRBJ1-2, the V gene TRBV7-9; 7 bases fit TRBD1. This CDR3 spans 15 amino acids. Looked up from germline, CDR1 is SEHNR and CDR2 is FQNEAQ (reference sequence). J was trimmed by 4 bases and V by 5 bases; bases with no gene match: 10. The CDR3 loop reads CASSPSDRAGYGYTF. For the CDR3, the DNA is TGTGCCAGCAGCCCGTCCGACAGGGCGGGCTATGGCTACACCTTC.

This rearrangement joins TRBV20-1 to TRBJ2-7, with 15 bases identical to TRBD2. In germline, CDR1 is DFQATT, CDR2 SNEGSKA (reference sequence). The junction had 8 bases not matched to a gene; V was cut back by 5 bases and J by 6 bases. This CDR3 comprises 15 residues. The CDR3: CSASGTSGGFSEQYF. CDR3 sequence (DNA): TGCAGTGCTTCCGGGACTAGCGGGGGGTTCTCCGAGCAGTACTTC.

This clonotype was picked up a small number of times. For the CDR3, the DNA is TGCAGCGTTGGGCTGTCAACCTACAATGAGCAGTTCTTC. The encoded protein is CSVGLSTYNEQFF. The chain couples TRBV29-1 to TRBJ2-1, with unresolved D. CDR1 is SQVTM and CDR2 is ANQGSEA in the germline V gene. Between the trimmed V and J ends, which lost 4 bases and 2 bases, there was a span of 9 bases. The CDR3 covers 13 residues.

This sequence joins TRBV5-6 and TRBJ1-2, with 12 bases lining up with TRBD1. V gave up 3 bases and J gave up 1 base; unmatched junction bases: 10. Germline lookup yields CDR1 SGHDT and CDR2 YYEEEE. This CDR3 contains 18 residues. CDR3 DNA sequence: TGTGCCAGCAGCTCCGTCCGGGACAGGGGGCAGGATAACTATGGCTACACCTTC. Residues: CASSSVRDRGQDNYGYTF.

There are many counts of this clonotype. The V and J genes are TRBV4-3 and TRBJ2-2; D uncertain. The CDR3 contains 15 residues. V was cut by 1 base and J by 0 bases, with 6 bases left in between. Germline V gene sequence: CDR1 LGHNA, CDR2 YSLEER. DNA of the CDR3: TGCGCCAGCAGCCAAGGATACACGAACACCGGGGAGCTGTTTTTT. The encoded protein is CASSQGYTNTGELFF.

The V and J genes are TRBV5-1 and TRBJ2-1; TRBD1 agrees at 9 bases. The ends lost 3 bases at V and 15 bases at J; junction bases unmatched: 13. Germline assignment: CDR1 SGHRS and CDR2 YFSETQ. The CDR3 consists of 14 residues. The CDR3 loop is CASSYGTGLSALFF. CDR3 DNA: TGCGCCAGCAGCTACGGGACAGGGTTGAGTGCGTTGTTCTTC.

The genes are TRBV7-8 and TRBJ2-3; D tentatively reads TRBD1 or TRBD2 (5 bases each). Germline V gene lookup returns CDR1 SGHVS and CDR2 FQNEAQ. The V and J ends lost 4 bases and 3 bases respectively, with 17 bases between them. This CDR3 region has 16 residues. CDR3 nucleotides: TGTGCCAGCAGCTGGGTGGGGGTTCGGTCGACAGATACGCAGTATTTT. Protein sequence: CASSWVGVRSTDTQYF.

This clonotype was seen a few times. The CDR3 DNA sequence: TGTGCCAGCAGCAGGGGGGGGCTCACTGAAGCTTTCTTT. It is translated as CASSRGGLTEAFF. The chain employs TRBV12-3 or TRBV12-4 and TRBJ1-1, with TRBD1 identical over 7 bases. The CDR3 contains 13 residues. Trimming at V came to 6 bases and at J to 4 bases, leaving 5 bases not matched to a gene.

The chain's CDR3 is CASSQVATGEQYF. The DNA of the CDR3 is TGCGCCAGCAGCCAAGTCGCTACAGGCGAGCAGTACTTC. V is TRBV4-1 and J is TRBJ2-7; maybe TRBD1 (5 bases). The germline CDR1 and CDR2 sequences are MGHRA and YSYEKL. This CDR3 has 13 amino acids. V was shortened by 1 base and J by 6 bases, with 10 bases between the two germline ends.

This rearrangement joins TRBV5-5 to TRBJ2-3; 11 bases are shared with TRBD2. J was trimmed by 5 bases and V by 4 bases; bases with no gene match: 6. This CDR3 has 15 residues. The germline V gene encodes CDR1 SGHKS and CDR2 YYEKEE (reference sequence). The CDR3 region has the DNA TGTGCCAGCAGCGAAACCGGGACTAGCGGAGATACGCAGTATTTT. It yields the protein CASSETGTSGDTQYF.

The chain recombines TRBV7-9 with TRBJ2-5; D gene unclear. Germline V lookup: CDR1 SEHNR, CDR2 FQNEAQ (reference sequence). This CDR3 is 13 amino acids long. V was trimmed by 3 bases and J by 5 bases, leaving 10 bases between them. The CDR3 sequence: CASSFGLSETQYF. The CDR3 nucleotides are TGTGCCAGCAGCTTCGGTCTGTCCGAGACCCAGTACTTC.